Given below is one T cell receptor (beta chain) in context. Data came from immunoSEQ multiplex PCR; TCRdb stores just in-frame clones and leaves some out. The sample lists roughly 150,000 clones; approximately 83% were seen once. The CDR3 runs 13 residues. V trimming: 4 bases; J trimming: 8 bases; junction bases outside the gene matches: 7. Germline V gives CDR1 SGHDN, CDR2 FVKESK. This sample stems from a study of blood T cell repertoires in COVID-19. As for the study in general: Both acute and convalescent COVID-19 samples were obtained from the United States, Italy and Spain.

The sequenced sample consisted of peripheral blood. The rearrangement links TRBV14 to TRBJ1-2, with 7 bases fitting TRBD1. The clonotype originates from a woman older than 75 with active or convalescent COVID-19. This CDR3 is CASSLGQIMGYTF. In DNA, the CDR3 is TGTGCCAGCAGCCTGGGACAGATTATGGGCTACACCTTC.